The rows below give T cell receptor beta chains drawn from one sample of a study of T cells in Graves' hyperthyroidism and ophthalmopathy. One entry per CDR3 protein results from TCRdb running MiXCR on the multiplex PCR reads. The sample includes around 500,000 distinct CDR3 sequences, over 13% of them seen just once. Sequencing was carried out using blood. Receptors originate from a woman between 18 and 29 years old with Graves' hyperthyroidism. Both conserved end residues are part of each CDR3. A D gene is named only where the DNA matches it firmly. The listing skips clone size in some rows; elsewhere it reads once, few, many or a size class.

D | size | J | V | CDR3 | DNA
NA | many | TRBJ1-1 | TRBV7-9 | CASSLVLSDTEAFF | TGTGCCAGCAGCTTGGTCCTCTCGGACACTGAAGCTTTCTTT
TRBD2 | NA | TRBJ2-2 | TRBV19 | CASGPGTSGSRGELFF | TGTGCCAGTGGACCGGGCACTAGCGGGAGTCGCGGGGAGCTGTTTTTT
NA | many | TRBJ2-2 | TRBV20-1 | CSARRGRGRGANTGELFF | TGCAGTGCTAGGCGAGGGCGGGGTCGCGGGGCGAACACCGGGGAGCTGTTTTTT
NA | NA | TRBJ2-2 | TRBV10-2 | CASRLRRGATGELFF | TGCGCCAGCCGCTTGCGCCGGGGGGCCACCGGGGAGCTGTTTTTT
NA | many | TRBJ2-1 | TRBV28 | CASSPNLGGTYNEQFF | TGTGCCAGCAGTCCAAACCTGGGGGGCACTTACAATGAGCAGTTCTTC
NA | many | TRBJ2-3 | TRBV15 | CATRSGSTDTQYF | TGTGCCACCAGGTCCGGGAGTACAGATACGCAGTATTTT
NA | NA | TRBJ2-1 | TRBV11-3 | CASSLEGLNEQFF | TGTGCCAGCAGCTTGGAGGGGCTTAATGAGCAGTTCTTC
NA | many | TRBJ1-5 | TRBV20-1 | CSARDGAENQPQHF | TGCAGTGCTAGAGATGGGGCGGAGAATCAGCCCCAGCATTTT
TRBD2 | many | TRBJ2-1 | TRBV24-1 | CATSGGLAGPFSYNEQFF | TGTGCCACCAGTGGTGGACTAGCGGGACCATTCTCCTACAATGAGCAGTTCTTC
NA | many | TRBJ1-3 | TRBV10-1 | CASTPGITGNTIYF | TGCGCCAGCACGCCGGGGATCACTGGAAACACCATATATTTT
TRBD2 | many | TRBJ2-1 | TRBV11-2 | CASTPGAGGNEQFF | TGTGCCAGCACCCCAGGAGCGGGAGGGAATGAGCAGTTCTTC
NA | few | TRBJ1-1 | TRBV6-2/TRBV6-3 | CASSFQDTEAFF | TGTGCCAGCAGTTTCCAGGATACTGAAGCTTTCTTT
NA | many | TRBJ1-5 | TRBV2 | CASSEAFPYSNQPQHF | TGTGCCAGCAGTGAAGCGTTCCCCTATAGCAATCAGCCCCAGCATTTT
TRBD1 | many | TRBJ2-7 | TRBV10-3 | CAISDRQGKEYF | TGTGCCATCAGTGACCGACAGGGGAAGGAGTACTTC
TRBD2 | few | TRBJ2-1 | TRBV24-1 | CATSVGRDEQFF | TGTGCCACCAGTGTGGGGAGGGATGAGCAGTTCTTC
TRBD1 | many | TRBJ2-1 | TRBV12-5 | CASGLPGDRVSNEQFF | TGTGCTAGTGGTTTGCCGGGGGACAGGGTTAGCAATGAGCAGTTCTTC
TRBD1 | few | TRBJ1-1 | TRBV29-1 | CSVEEETGDTEAFF | TGCAGCGTTGAAGAGGAGACAGGGGACACTGAAGCTTTCTTT
TRBD2 | few | TRBJ2-1 | TRBV5-1 | CASSHGTSGRSYNEQFF | TGCGCCAGCAGCCATGGGACTAGCGGGAGGTCCTACAATGAGCAGTTCTTC
NA | many | TRBJ2-4 | TRBV7-2 | CASRESPKNIQYF | TGTGCCAGCAGGGAAAGCCCGAAAAACATTCAGTACTTC
TRBD1 | once | TRBJ2-3 | TRBV2 | CASNRQGTSTQYF | TGTGCCAGCAATCGACAGGGAACCTCTACGCAGTATTTT
TRBD1 | many | TRBJ2-7 | TRBV7-8 | CASSFRTGGGEQYF | TGTGCCAGCAGCTTTCGGACAGGGGGCGGGGAGCAGTACTTC
NA | NA | TRBJ2-5 | TRBV6-1 | CASQRGQETQYF | TGTGCCAGCCAGAGGGGCCAGGAGACCCAGTACTTC
NA | many | TRBJ2-2 | TRBV6-2/TRBV6-3 | CASSYSLSANTGELFF | TGTGCCAGCAGTTACTCTCTCTCCGCGAACACCGGGGAGCTGTTTTTT
NA | NA | TRBJ1-1 | TRBV9 | CASSVGGPGHMNTEAFF | TGTGCCAGCAGCGTAGGGGGGCCGGGACACATGAACACTGAAGCTTTCTTT
NA | many | TRBJ2-1 | TRBV7-9 | CASSPRGLPPLQFF | TGTGCCAGCAGCCCCAGGGGACTCCCACCCCTTCAGTTCTTC
NA | few | TRBJ1-6 | TRBV28 | CASSPDGAPGPLHF | TGTGCCAGCAGCCCCGACGGTGCCCCCGGGCCCCTCCACTTT
NA | many | TRBJ2-1 | TRBV2 | CASSETPYLKGGSEQFF | TGTGCCAGCAGTGAAACCCCGTATCTTAAGGGTGGCAGTGAGCAGTTCTTC
NA | many | TRBJ1-5 | TRBV7-2 | CASTEGHYYSNQPQHF | TGTGCCAGCACCGAGGGTCACTATTATAGCAATCAGCCCCAGCATTTT
NA | NA | TRBJ2-7 | TRBV19 | CASSMRGDEQYF | TGTGCCAGTAGCATGAGGGGGGACGAGCAGTACTTC
NA | many | TRBJ1-5 | TRBV12-3/TRBV12-4 | CASSLGLPRGNQPQHF | TGTGCCAGCAGTTTAGGGCTGCCACGGGGCAATCAGCCCCAGCATTTT
NA | many | TRBJ2-4 | TRBV12-3/TRBV12-4 | CASSPQVVLADIQYF | TGTGCCAGCAGCCCCCAAGTAGTCTTGGCGGACATTCAGTACTTC